This entry is about one TCR beta chain. These data originate in a study of long-term antiretroviral therapy in people with HIV. Germline CDR1 and CDR2: WNHNN and SYGVQD (reference sequence). There are 15 residues in the CDR3. The V and J ends lost 2 bases and 6 bases, in that order; junction bases with no gene match: 1. The immunoSEQ assay was v3.0, run at survey level. Here immunoSEQ multiplex PCR was the method, and the copy in TCRdb shows in-frame clones only, minus some. The repertoire holds some 20,000 clones, with approximately 89% as singletons. This specimen consisted of unsorted PBMCs, obtained 0.5 years after starting antiretroviral therapy. The J gene is TRBJ2-1, the V gene TRBV10-1; 13 bases line up with TRBD2. The sequence came from a man aged 35-49 years with HIV. CDR3 residues: CASSEGTSGINEQFF. CDR3 DNA sequence: TGCGCCAGCAGTGAGGGGACTAGCGGGATCAATGAGCAGTTCTTC.